This T cell receptor (beta chain) is drawn from a study of metastatic and nonmetastatic thyroid tumors. Study context: Repertoires from blood and tumor or nodule tissue of malignant and benign thyroid patients were compared.

This clone is judged medium-sized. What it binds is not known. TCRdb ran MiXCR on the PCR reads. The table lists around 53,000 clones, approximately 22% of them singletons. All patients were treatment-naive before thyroid surgery. The CDR3 spans 12 residues. Germline CDR1 reads SGHTA; CDR2 reads FQGNSA. V lost 3 bases and J lost 6, with 9 bases in between. Study-level points and caveats: Patients with malignant thyroid tumors reportedly had significantly higher TCR beta diversity than those with benign nodules, in blood and tumor.

Sequencing used blood. The TCR comes from a female donor with papillary thyroid cancer or a benign thyroid nodule (not recorded which). Some clones in this sample may be carry-over from other donors' samples. The gene calls are TRBV7-2 and TRBJ2-7; D ambiguous. The CDR3 sequence: CASSFSSFEQYF. CDR3 coding DNA: TGTGCCAGCAGCTTTTCGTCTTTCGAGCAGTACTTC.